Included here is one T cell receptor (beta chain) sequence, with context. The clone's antigen remains unknown. Per-base quality was not reported, and no clone a single base away is much larger than it. Sequencing instrument: Illumina HiSeq 2500. First-strand cDNA was synthesized using Superscript III and a set of TRAV- and TRBV-specific primers, so that both TCRalpha and TCRbeta chains were covered. TCRs were amplified for 20 to 25 PCR cycles with Phusion, using a constant-region primer paired with the adapter attached to the V primers. The MessageAmp II aRNA Amplification Kit was used to amplify the isolated mRNA, with in vitro transcription run for 16 hours at 37 degrees C. The Dynabeads mRNA DIRECT Purification Kit was used to isolate mRNA for TCR sequencing. A second roughly 24-cycle Phusion PCR added indexed Illumina adapters, and products were purified with AMPure XP beads. On the study's bioinformatics: Custom Perl scripts were used to pool TCR sequences that encoded the same protein, to remove out-of-frame sequences, and to calculate the abundance of each clonotype. Any TCR sequence supported by only a single read was excluded from analysis. Repertoire metrics included Shannon entropy, Gini index, clonality, richness, and frequency of TCRs shared between repertoires. Using fastp trimming at Q25 and MiXCR clonotype assembly, TCRdb reanalyzed the public sequencing data and kept in-frame beta chains. Each record represents a unique CDR3 protein, reported with the most common genes and DNA among its rows. TCRdb, rather than the study authors, made the V and J calls. The sample yields around 60,000 distinct CDR3 sequences; approximately 22% were counted once. The ten top clones hold 6.5% to 7% of the sample.

V is trimmed back by 6 bases and J by 5 bases, and the junction contains 5 bases that no gene match accounts for. The germline V gene (reference sequence) gives CDR1 as MNHNY and CDR2 as SVGAGI. The CDR3 numbers 14 residues from cysteine through phenylalanine. Only the CDR3 part of the read is kept: 42 bases, read in frame from the first base. The data derive from a study of low-dose radiotherapy and immunotherapy resistance in tumors (dated by TCRdb to the early 2020s). Notes on the research overall: Cohort 1 received 0.5 Gy per fraction every 2 weeks, with a prescribed total PTV dose of 6.5 Gy. For Cohort 2, the dose was 1 Gy per fraction given every two weeks, adding up to 13 Gy in total across 26 weeks. Nivolumab was administered intravenously as a 240 mg flat dose every two weeks, and ipilimumab was administered intravenously at 1 mg/kg every six weeks. Intravenous cyclophosphamide at 200 mg/m2 was administered every two weeks, one day ahead of each radiation and immunotherapy administration. Patients took aspirin 300 mg orally once daily for four cycles, starting on cycle 1 day 1. The trial did not randomize participants into treatment groups. Eight patients were included in the translational analysis: three from the first dose cohort and the first five from the second dose cohort.

Reading the label with the study, this specimen's time point is: after trial treatment. The treatment or condition label for this specimen denotes: LDRT plus nivolumab, ipilimumab, low-dose cyclophosphamide and aspirin (RACIN trial). The donors came from RACIN, which was a single-arm phase I dose-escalation trial that paired nivolumab and ipilimumab with aspirin, low-dose cyclophosphamide and low-dose radiotherapy. Patients were eligible if they had advanced solid tumors that were TIL-negative. The V gene is TRBV6-6 and the J gene is TRBJ2-3, with 10 bases in between that match TRBD2. The TCR was taken from a male donor with prostate cancer. Here the sequenced sample was PBMCs, taken after low-dose radiotherapy plus immunotherapy. CDR3 reads: CASRERGGQDTQYF. The sequence in DNA is TGTGCCAGCAGAGAGCGGGGGGGACAAGATACGCAGTATTTT.